This record covers a single TCR beta chain. Its antigen is still unknown. At deep level, the assay was performed. Several immunoSEQ plates received, in even portions, the genomic DNA of each subset. Measured with immunoSEQ multiplex PCR; TCRdb has only the in-frame clones, and not every one. The sample yields nearly 750,000 clones, 72% seen once. The data originate from a study of shared clonotypes between healthy human individuals. With V trimmed by 3 bases and J by 5 bases, 7 bases remained unmatched. This CDR3 is 14 amino acids long. Per the germline V gene, CDR1 is SGDLS and CDR2 is YYNGEE. Study-level findings and limits: Read depth was anticipated to influence clonotype sharing among donors.

The TCR comes from a woman aged 25-40 years in good health. The chain uses TRBV9 and TRBJ2-5; 7 nucleotides line up with TRBD1. Sequenced sample: memory CD4+ T cells sorted from blood. Indicated subset: CD45RA-negative fraction. CDR3 in DNA: TGTGCCAGCAGCGGGGACAGTTGGAGGGAGACCCAGTACTTC. Protein product: CASSGDSWRETQYF.